One and the same sample provided the 7 T cell receptor beta chains below, sequenced in a study of molecular identifiers for immune sequencing clone quantification. TCRdb re-analysed the PCR reads in MiXCR, keeping a single row per CDR3 protein. The sample consists of approximately 550,000 distinct CDR3 sequences, under 30% of them appearing once. What was sequenced was naive CD8+ T cells from blood, with Jurkat cell RNA spiked in. Subset meaning: FACS-sorted CD8+CD4-CCR7+CD45RA+ naive T cells. Receptors were obtained from a human donor in good health. Some libraries in this study had Jurkat cell RNA spiked in.

The V gene is TRBV13, the J gene TRBJ1-4; a possible D gene is TRBD1 (5 bases). With 0 bases removed from V and 6 bases from J, the gap between germline ends came to 5 bases. The CDR3 consists of 13 residues. The germline gives CDR1 PRHDT, CDR2 FYEKMQ (reference sequence). The CDR3 bases are TGTGCCAGCAGCTTAGGAGGGGATGAAAAACTGTTTTTT. Residues: CASSLGGDEKLFF.

About this clonotype: A much larger clonotype is one base distant, so this may be a read error. The CDR3 DNA follows: TGTGCCAGCAGCCTCCGGGCCCCAAGCAATGAGCAGTTCTTC. Protein product: CASSLRAPSNEQFF. This chain connects TRBV5-6 to TRBJ2-1; D remains unclear. CDR1 SGHDT and CDR2 YYEEEE come from the germline V gene. Trimming shortened V by 4 bases and J by 6 bases, and 14 bases separated the two germline ends. The CDR3 contains 14 residues. Together with reference TRBV5-6 and TRBJ2-1, the CDR3 gives the full variable domain: DAGVTQSPTHLIKTRGQQVTLRCSPKSGHDTVSWYQQALGQGPQFIFQYYEEEERQRGNFPDRFSGHQFPNYSSELNVNALLLGDSALYLCASSLRAPSNEQFFGPGTRLTVL.

At least ten counts were recorded for this clonotype. This CDR3 is CASNTPGGNYGYTF. The CDR3 nucleotides are TGTGCCAGCAATACACCGGGGGGAAACTATGGCTACACCTTC. The rearrangement joins TRBV4-2 to TRBJ1-2; D possibly corresponds to TRBD1 (5 bases). The CDR3 covers 14 residues. Trimming stripped 7 bases from V and 2 bases from J, with 14 bases between. The germline V gene has CDR1 LGHNA and CDR2 YNFKEQ.

This clonotype showed up just a few times. This chain joins TRBV5-8 and TRBJ1-1; 8 bases match TRBD1. The CDR3 runs 14 residues. Per germline, CDR1 SGHTS and CDR2 YDEGEE. V lost 2 bases and J lost 7; bases outside the gene matches: 7. In nucleotides, the CDR3 is TGTGCCAGCAGCTTCAGGGGGCTTCTGGGTGAAGCTTTCTTT. Its translation is CASSFRGLLGEAFF.

This clonotype was seen a handful of times. This chain joins TRBV30 and TRBJ2-2; tentative D call: TRBD2 (5 bases). Germline V gene lookup returns CDR1 GTSNPN and CDR2 SVGIG (reference sequence). The CDR3 covers 13 residues. Trimming took 8 bases from V and 1 from J, leaving 11 bases between them. Written as DNA, the CDR3 is TGTGCCACGGAGGCAGGGAACACCGGGGAGCTGTTTTTT. It yields the protein CATEAGNTGELFF. The full variable domain, completed using reference TRBV30 and TRBJ2-2, is SQTIHQWPATLVQPVGSPLSLECTVEGTSNPNLYWYRQAAGRGLQLLFYSVGIGQISSEVPQNLSASRPQDRQFILSSKKLLLSDSGFYLCATEAGNTGELFFGEGSRLTVL.

As to this clonotype: Given a much more abundant clone one base away, this may be a read error. The chain combines TRBV9 with TRBJ2-5, with D perhaps TRBD1 (7 bases). Germline V gene lookup returns CDR1 SGDLS and CDR2 YYNGEE. The length of the CDR3 is 16 residues. Here the CDR3 DNA reads TGTGCCAGCAGCGTAGCAGGGACAGCGGGCCTAGAGACCCAGTGCTTC. Amino acids: CASSVAGTAGLETQCF.

About this clonotype: An end of the junction does not agree with germline; a read error may underlie this. The genes are TRBV11-2 and TRBJ1-4; D uncertain. The CDR3 is made up of 15 amino acids. Germline-derived CDR1 and CDR2 are SGHAT and FQNNGV. Written as DNA, the CDR3 is TGTGCCAGCAGCTTGAAGGGCACCGGCGGTGAAAACCTGTTTTTT. It translates to CASSLKGTGGENLFF.